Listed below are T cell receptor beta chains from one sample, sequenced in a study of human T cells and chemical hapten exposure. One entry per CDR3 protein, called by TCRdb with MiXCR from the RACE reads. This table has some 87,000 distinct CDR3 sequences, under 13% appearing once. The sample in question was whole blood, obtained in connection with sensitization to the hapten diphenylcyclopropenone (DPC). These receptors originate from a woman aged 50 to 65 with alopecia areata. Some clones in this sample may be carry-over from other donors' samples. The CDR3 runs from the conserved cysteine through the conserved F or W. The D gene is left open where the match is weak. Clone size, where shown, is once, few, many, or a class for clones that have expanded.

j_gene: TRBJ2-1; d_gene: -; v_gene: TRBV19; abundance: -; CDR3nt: TGTGCCAGTAGTAGTGACCATGAGCAGTTCTTC; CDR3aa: CASSSDHEQFF
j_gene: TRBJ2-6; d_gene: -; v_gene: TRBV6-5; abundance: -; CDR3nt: TGTGCCAGCAGGCGATCTGGGGCCAACGTCCTGACTTTC; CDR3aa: CASRRSGANVLTF
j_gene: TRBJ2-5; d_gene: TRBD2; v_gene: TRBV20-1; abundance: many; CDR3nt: TGCAGTGCTAGGGGACTAGCGGTCCCTAAGGAGACCCAGTACTTC; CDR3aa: CSARGLAVPKETQYF
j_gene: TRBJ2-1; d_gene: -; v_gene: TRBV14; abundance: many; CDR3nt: TGTGCCAGCAGCCAAGGGGGCGGGTACTCCTACAATGAGCAGTTCTTC; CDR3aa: CASSQGGGYSYNEQFF
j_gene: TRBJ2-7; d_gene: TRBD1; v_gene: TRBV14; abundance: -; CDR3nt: TGTGCCAGCAGCCCGGGACAGGGGGTCCACGAGCAGTACTTC; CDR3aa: CASSPGQGVHEQYF
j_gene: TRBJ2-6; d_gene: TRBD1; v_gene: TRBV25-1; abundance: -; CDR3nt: TGTGCCAGCAGTGAATTAGGGACAGGGCCTGGGGCCAACGTCCTGACTTTC; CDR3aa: CASSELGTGPGANVLTF
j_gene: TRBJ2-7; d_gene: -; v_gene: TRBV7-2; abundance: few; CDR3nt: TGTGCCAGCAGCTTAACCCCGGGTAGTACCTACGAGCAGTACTTC; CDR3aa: CASSLTPGSTYEQYF
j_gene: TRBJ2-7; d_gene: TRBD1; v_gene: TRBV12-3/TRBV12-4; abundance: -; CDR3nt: TGTGCCAGCAGCTCCCCGGGACAGGGCGTCTACGAGCAGTACTTC; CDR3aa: CASSSPGQGVYEQYF
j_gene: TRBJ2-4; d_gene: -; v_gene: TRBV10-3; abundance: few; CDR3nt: TGTGCCATCAGTGAGTCGAACATTCAGTACTTC; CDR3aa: CAISESNIQYF
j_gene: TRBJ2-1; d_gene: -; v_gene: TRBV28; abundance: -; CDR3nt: TGTGCCAGCAGTCTTCCGGGGCGCGAGCAGTTCTTC; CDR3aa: CASSLPGREQFF
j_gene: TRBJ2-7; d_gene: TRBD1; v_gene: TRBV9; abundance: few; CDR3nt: TGTGCCAGCAGCGTAGATCCATCCGGGACAGGGCGAGTCTACGAGCAGTACTTC; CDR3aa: CASSVDPSGTGRVYEQYF
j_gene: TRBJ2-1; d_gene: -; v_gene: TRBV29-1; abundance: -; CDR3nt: TGCAGCGTTGGGGCTTTTAATGAGCAGTTCTTC; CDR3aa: CSVGAFNEQFF
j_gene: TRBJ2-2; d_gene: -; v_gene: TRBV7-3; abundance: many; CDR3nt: TGTGCCAGCAGCTTAACCCCCGGAAACACCGGGGAGCTGTTTTTT; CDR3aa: CASSLTPGNTGELFF
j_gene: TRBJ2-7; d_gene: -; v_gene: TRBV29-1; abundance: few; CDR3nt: TGCAGCGCGAGAGGGGGGGCCTCCCACGAGCAGTACTTC; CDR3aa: CSARGGASHEQYF
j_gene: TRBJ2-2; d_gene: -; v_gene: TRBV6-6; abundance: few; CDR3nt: TGTGCCAGCAGTGCGCCAGACTCGGACTCGCGAATCCTCACCGGGGAGCTGTTTTTT; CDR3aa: CASSAPDSDSRILTGELFF
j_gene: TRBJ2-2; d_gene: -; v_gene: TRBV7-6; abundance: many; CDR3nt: TGTGCCAGCAGCTTAGCAGGTGGTGGCTCCGCGAACACCGGGGAGCTGTTTTTT; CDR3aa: CASSLAGGGSANTGELFF
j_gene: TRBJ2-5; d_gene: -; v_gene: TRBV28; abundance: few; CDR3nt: TGTGCCAGCAGGGAGGCGTCGGAGACCCAGTACTTC; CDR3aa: CASREASETQYF
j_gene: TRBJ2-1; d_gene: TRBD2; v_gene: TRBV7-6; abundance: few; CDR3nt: TGTGCCAGCAGCAAGAGAAGGAGTTCTAGCGGCTACAATGAGCAGTTCTTC; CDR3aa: CASSKRRSSSGYNEQFF
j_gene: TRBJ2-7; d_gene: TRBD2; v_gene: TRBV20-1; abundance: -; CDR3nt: TGCAGTGCATGGCTAGCGGCCTCCTACGAGCAGTACTTC; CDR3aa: CSAWLAASYEQYF
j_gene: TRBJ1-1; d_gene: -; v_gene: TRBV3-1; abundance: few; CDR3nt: TGTGCCAGCAGCCAGTCGCCCGGCGGCTGGACTGAAGCTTTCTTT; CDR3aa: CASSQSPGGWTEAFF
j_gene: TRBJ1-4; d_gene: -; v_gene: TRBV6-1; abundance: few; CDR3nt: TGTGCCAGCAGGTCGGAGGGGGAGGAAAAACTGTTTTTT; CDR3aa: CASRSEGEEKLFF
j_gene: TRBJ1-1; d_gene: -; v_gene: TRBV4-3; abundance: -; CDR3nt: TGCGCCAGCAGCCAAGAGTGGGGGGCCTCCGTAGCGGACACTGAAGCTTTCTTT; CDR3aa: CASSQEWGASVADTEAFF
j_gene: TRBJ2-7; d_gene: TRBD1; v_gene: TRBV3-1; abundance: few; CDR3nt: TGTGCCAGCAGCTCTTCCGGGACAGGATTTACCCAGTACTTC; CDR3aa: CASSSSGTGFTQYF
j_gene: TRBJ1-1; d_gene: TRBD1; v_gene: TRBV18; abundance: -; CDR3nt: TGTGCCAGCTCATCGATGGAGGGGGCGATCGCTGAAGCTTTCTTT; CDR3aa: CASSSMEGAIAEAFF
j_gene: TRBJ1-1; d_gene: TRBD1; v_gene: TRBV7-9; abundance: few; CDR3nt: TGTGCCAGCAGCCGCAGTGAGGGGGCAGGCACTGAAGCTTTCTTT; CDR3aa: CASSRSEGAGTEAFF
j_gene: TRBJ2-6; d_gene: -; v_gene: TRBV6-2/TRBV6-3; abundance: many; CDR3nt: TGTGCCAGCAGTTACGACAGCCTCTCTGGGGCCAACGTCCTGACTTTC; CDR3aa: CASSYDSLSGANVLTF
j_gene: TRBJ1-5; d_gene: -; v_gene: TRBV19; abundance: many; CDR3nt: TGTGCCAGTACCTGGGGGAATCAGCCCCAGCATTTT; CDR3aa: CASTWGNQPQHF
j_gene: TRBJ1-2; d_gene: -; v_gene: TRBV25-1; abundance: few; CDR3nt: TGTGCCAGCAGTCGACAGACCTATGGCTACACCTTC; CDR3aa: CASSRQTYGYTF
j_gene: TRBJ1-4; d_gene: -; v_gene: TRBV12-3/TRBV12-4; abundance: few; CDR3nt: TGTGCCAGCATTTATTCCGGCGGGGGAATTGAAAAACTGTTTTTT; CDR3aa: CASIYSGGGIEKLFF
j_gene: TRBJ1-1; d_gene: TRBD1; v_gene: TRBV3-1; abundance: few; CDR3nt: TGTGCCAGCAGCCGTTGGGGACAGGGTGGCTCTGAAGCTTTCTTT; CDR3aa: CASSRWGQGGSEAFF
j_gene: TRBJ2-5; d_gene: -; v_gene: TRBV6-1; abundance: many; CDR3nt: TGTGCCAGCAGTGACGAGGACAGACTCCAAGAGACCCAGTACTTC; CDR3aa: CASSDEDRLQETQYF
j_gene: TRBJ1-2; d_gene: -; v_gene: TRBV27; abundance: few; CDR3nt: TGTGCCAGCAGTATCGCGGGGGGCAACTATGGCTACACCTTC; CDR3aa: CASSIAGGNYGYTF
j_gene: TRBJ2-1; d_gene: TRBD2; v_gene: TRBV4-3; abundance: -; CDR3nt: TGCGCCAGCAGCCTAAGTGTCGGGCTAGCGGTGAATGAGCAGTTCTTC; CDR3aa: CASSLSVGLAVNEQFF
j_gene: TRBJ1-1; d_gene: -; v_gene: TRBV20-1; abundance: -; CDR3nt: TGCAGTGCTAGGGGACCGAACACTGAAGCTTTCTTT; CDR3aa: CSARGPNTEAFF
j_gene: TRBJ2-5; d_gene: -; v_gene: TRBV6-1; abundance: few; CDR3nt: TGTGCCAGCAGTTGGTCCTTAGAGACCCAGTACTTC; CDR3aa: CASSWSLETQYF